These T cell receptor beta chains were read from a single sample in a study of shared clonotypes between healthy human individuals. Measured with immunoSEQ multiplex PCR; TCRdb has only the in-frame clones, and not every one. This sample has roughly 2,000,000 clones, with around 93% found just once. Sequenced: naive CD8+ T cells from PBMCs. The receptors originated from a man younger than 35 in good health. Some clones in this sample may be carry-over from other donors' samples. The CDR3 runs from the conserved cysteine through the conserved F or W. D genes are given only for firm matches. Clone sizes are given selectively: once, few, many, or a class where the clone is expanded.

d_call	cdr3_length	clone_size	v_call	j_call	cdr3_aa	cdr3_nt
.	14	.	TRBV9	TRBJ2-1	CASSVPDSRNEQFF	TGTGCCAGCAGCGTCCCAGATTCTCGGAATGAGCAGTTCTTC
.	14	once	TRBV28	TRBJ1-5	CASSLHDSNQPQHF	TGTGCCAGCAGTTTACACGATAGCAATCAGCCCCAGCATTTT
TRBD2	13	.	TRBV6-1	TRBJ2-7	CASMIAGPYEQYF	TGTGCCAGCATGATAGCGGGGCCCTACGAGCAGTACTTC
.	13	.	TRBV10-1	TRBJ1-2	CASSELPGHGYTF	TGCGCCAGCAGTGAATTACCGGGACACGGCTACACCTTC
TRBD2	16	.	TRBV4-2	TRBJ2-7	CASSQVGTSPQDEQYF	TGTGCCAGCAGCCAAGTGGGGACTAGCCCCCAAGACGAGCAGTACTTC
TRBD1	16	once	TRBV15	TRBJ2-7	CATSSPRDRVRYEQYF	TGTGCCACCAGCAGCCCCCGGGACAGAGTTCGCTACGAGCAGTACTTC
.	15	.	TRBV29-1	TRBJ2-3	CSVVGGGSRTDTQYF	TGCAGCGTTGTGGGGGGTGGGAGTCGCACAGATACGCAGTATTTT
TRBD1	14	.	TRBV27	TRBJ1-2	CASSLFRGDYGYTF	TGTGCCAGCAGTTTATTCAGGGGGGACTATGGCTACACCTTC
.	16	.	TRBV11-2	TRBJ2-7	CASSLGVGSGHYEQYF	TGTGCCAGCAGCTTAGGGGTCGGCAGCGGCCACTACGAGCAGTACTTC
.	16	.	TRBV6-6	TRBJ2-7	CASSYLMVAGVDEQYF	TGTGCCAGCAGTTACCTAATGGTGGCGGGCGTCGACGAGCAGTACTTC
TRBD1	16	few	TRBV14	TRBJ1-1	CASSLGTGHMNTEAFF	TGTGCCAGCAGCCTTGGGACAGGGCACATGAACACTGAAGCTTTCTTT
.	15	.	TRBV9	TRBJ2-3	CASSVDYRVPDTQYF	TGTGCCAGCAGCGTAGACTATAGGGTCCCAGATACGCAGTATTTT
TRBD2	15	.	TRBV27	TRBJ2-1	CASSLTSGGPNEQFF	TGTGCCAGCAGTCTTACTAGCGGGGGCCCCAATGAGCAGTTCTTC
.	14	.	TRBV23-1	TRBJ2-4	CAGTRRSAKNIQYF	TGCGCCGGAACTAGGCGTTCAGCCAAAAACATTCAGTACTTC
TRBD2	17	.	TRBV6-4	TRBJ2-3	CASSDGTSGKPTDTQYF	TGTGCCAGCAGTGATGGGACTAGCGGGAAACCCACAGATACGCAGTATTTT
TRBD2	14	few	TRBV7-2	TRBJ2-1	CASRPLLAGELQFF	TGTGCCAGCAGGCCCTTACTAGCGGGAGAGTTGCAGTTCTTC
.	15	.	TRBV4-3	TRBJ1-5	CASSQVWSANQPQHF	TGCGCCAGCAGCCAAGTCTGGTCAGCCAATCAGCCCCAGCATTTT
TRBD2	17	.	TRBV10-3	TRBJ2-5	CAISGGTSGSLGETQYF	TGTGCCATCAGTGGGGGTACTAGCGGCTCCCTGGGGGAGACCCAGTACTTC
.	16	.	TRBV7-9	TRBJ1-3	CASSPVLRISGNTIYF	TGTGCCAGCAGCCCCGTTCTGAGGATCTCTGGAAACACCATATATTTT
.	15	.	TRBV9	TRBJ2-7	CASSVSPIGSYEQYF	TGTGCCAGCAGCGTATCCCCTATAGGTTCCTACGAGCAGTACTTC
.	14	.	TRBV4-3	TRBJ2-1	CASSQGLDNNEQFF	TGCGCCAGCAGCCAAGGTCTAGATAACAATGAGCAGTTCTTC
.	14	.	TRBV6-5	TRBJ2-5	CASSGNRGGETQYF	TGTGCCAGTAGTGGAAACAGGGGAGGAGAGACCCAGTACTTC
TRBD1	15	.	TRBV10-3	TRBJ1-2	CAISALGDSGYGYTF	TGTGCCATCAGTGCGTTGGGGGACAGCGGCTATGGCTACACCTTC
.	13	once	TRBV4-1	TRBJ2-3	CASSHRNTDTQYF	TGCGCCAGCAGCCACCGGAACACAGATACGCAGTATTTT
.	14	.	TRBV11-2	TRBJ1-1	CASSPRTENTEAFF	TGTGCCAGCAGCCCGCGGACAGAGAACACTGAAGCTTTCTTT
.	14	.	TRBV7-9	TRBJ2-3	CASSLVTASDTQYF	TGTGCCAGCAGCTTGGTGACGGCTTCGGATACGCAGTATTTT
.	15	.	TRBV2	TRBJ1-2	CASSEAGENRYGYTF	TGTGCCAGCAGTGAAGCTGGAGAAAACCGCTATGGCTACACCTTC
.	14	.	TRBV5-6	TRBJ2-7	CASSLLLRGPEWYF	TGTGCCAGCAGCTTGTTACTACGCGGCCCTGAGTGGTACTTC
.	13	few	TRBV27	TRBJ1-5	CASSKMGNQPQHF	TGTGCCAGCAGCAAGATGGGAAATCAGCCCCAGCATTTT
TRBD1	14	.	TRBV27	TRBJ2-7	CASGVTGGYNEQYF	TGTGCCAGCGGTGTTACAGGGGGCTACAACGAGCAGTACTTC
.	14	few	TRBV29-1	TRBJ1-1	CSVGGGQLNTEAFF	TGCAGCGTTGGAGGCGGGCAGCTGAACACTGAAGCTTTCTTT
.	12	.	TRBV7-9	TRBJ2-5	CASNGDRPAQYF	TGTGCCAGCAACGGGGACCGGCCGGCCCAGTACTTC
.	17	.	TRBV11-2	TRBJ1-2	CASSWTHRDFTNYGYTF	TGTGCCAGCAGTTGGACCCACCGGGACTTCACTAACTATGGCTACACCTTC
.	16	.	TRBV2	TRBJ2-7	CASRSSLRTEGYEQYF	TGTGCCAGCAGATCATCCCTTCGGACAGAGGGGTACGAGCAGTACTTC
TRBD2	17	once	TRBV9	TRBJ2-1	CASSPSGLAGHYNEQFF	TGTGCCAGCAGCCCGAGTGGACTAGCGGGACACTACAATGAGCAGTTCTTC
TRBD1	15	.	TRBV4-1	TRBJ2-1	CASSRGTGALNEQFF	TGCGCCAGCAGCCGCGGGACAGGGGCACTTAATGAGCAGTTCTTC
.	14	.	TRBV9	TRBJ1-1	CASSVGVRNTEAFF	TGTGCCAGCAGCGTAGGGGTCCGGAACACTGAAGCTTTCTTT
.	16	.	TRBV5-4	TRBJ2-3	CASSSGQSPSTDTQYF	TGTGCCAGCAGCTCCGGACAGTCTCCTAGCACAGATACGCAGTATTTT
.	14	.	TRBV6-1	TRBJ1-2	CASSEGWLAYGYTF	TGTGCCAGCAGTGAAGGTTGGTTGGCTTATGGCTACACCTTC